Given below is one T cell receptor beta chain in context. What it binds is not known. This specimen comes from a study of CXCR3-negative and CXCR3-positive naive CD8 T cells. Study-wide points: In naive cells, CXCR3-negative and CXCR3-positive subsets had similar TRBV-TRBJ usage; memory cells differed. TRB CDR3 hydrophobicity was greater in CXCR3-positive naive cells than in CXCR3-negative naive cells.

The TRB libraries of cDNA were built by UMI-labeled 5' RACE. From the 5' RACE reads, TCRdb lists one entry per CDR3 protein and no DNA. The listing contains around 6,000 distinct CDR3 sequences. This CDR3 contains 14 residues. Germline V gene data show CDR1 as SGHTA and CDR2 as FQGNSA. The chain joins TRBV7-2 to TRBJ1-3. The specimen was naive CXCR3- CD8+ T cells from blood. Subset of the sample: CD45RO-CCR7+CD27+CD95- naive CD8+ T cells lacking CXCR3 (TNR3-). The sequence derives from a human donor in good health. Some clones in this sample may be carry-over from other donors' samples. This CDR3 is CASSRTDSGNTIYF.